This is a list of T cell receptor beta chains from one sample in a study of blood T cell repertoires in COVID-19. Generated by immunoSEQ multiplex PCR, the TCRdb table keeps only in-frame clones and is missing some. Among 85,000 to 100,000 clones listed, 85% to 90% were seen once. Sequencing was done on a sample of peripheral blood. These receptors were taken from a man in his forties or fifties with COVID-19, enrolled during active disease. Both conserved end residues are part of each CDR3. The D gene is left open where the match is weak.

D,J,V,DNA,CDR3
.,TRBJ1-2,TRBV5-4,TGTGCCAGCAGCTTCAGTGGTGGGGCGGGAGGCTACACCTTC,CASSFSGGAGGYTF
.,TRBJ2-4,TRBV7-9,TGTGCCAGCAGCTTAGATCGGGGGGCTATTCGTCCCGGCAAAAACATTCAGTACTTC,CASSLDRGAIRPGKNIQYF
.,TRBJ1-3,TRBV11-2,TGTGCCAGCAGCTTAGCCCTTGTATGGGGGGGCGCCCATGGAAACACCATATATTTT,CASSLALVWGGAHGNTIYF
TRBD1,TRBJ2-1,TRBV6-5,TGTGCCAGCAGTTACTCCGGGACAGGGCTGGTCAATGAGCAGTTCTTC,CASSYSGTGLVNEQFF
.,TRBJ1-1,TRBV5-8,TGTGCCAGCAGCTTGGCGGGGTATGGAACAGACACTGAAGCTTTCTTT,CASSLAGYGTDTEAFF
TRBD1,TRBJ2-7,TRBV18,TGTGCCAGCTCCCCTGGACAGGGGGCCGAGCAGTACTTC,CASSPGQGAEQYF
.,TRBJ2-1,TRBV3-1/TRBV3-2,TGTGCCAGCAGCTTAGCAGGGGAAAGATCCTACAATGAGCAGTTCTTC,CASSLAGERSYNEQFF
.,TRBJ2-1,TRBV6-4,TGTGCCAGCCCCCCTTTCCATGGAGACCCCGGGACTGGCTCCTACAATGAGCAGTTCTTC,CASPPFHGDPGTGSYNEQFF
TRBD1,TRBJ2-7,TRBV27,TGTGCCAGCAGTCCGGACAGGGTGGTCACGGAGCAGTACTTC,CASSPDRVVTEQYF
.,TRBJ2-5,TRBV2,TGTGCCAGCAGTGCGAGCTCCCAGACCCAGTACTTC,CASSASSQTQYF
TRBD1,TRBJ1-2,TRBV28,TGTGCCAGCAGTTTCGGGACAGCCTATAACTATGGCTACACCTTC,CASSFGTAYNYGYTF
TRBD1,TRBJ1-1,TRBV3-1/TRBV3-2,TGTGCCAGCAGCCAAGATACTAGGGTTGACAGGGCATCTGAAGCTTTCTTT,CASSQDTRVDRASEAFF
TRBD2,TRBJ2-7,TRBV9,TGTGCCAGCAGCGAGGGACTAGCGGGGGGCTTTTACGAGCAGTACTTC,CASSEGLAGGFYEQYF
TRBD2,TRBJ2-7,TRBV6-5,TGTGCCAGCAGAGCCAGAAGAGCGGGGGAGCAGTACTTC,CASRARRAGEQYF
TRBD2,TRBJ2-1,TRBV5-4,TGTGCCAGCAGCCCTGGTCTAGCGGGGGCCAATGAGCAGTTCTTC,CASSPGLAGANEQFF
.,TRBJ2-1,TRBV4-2,TGTGCCAGCAGCCAAATTAGGGAGTACAATGAGCAGTTCTTC,CASSQIREYNEQFF
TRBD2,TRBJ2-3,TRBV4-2,TGTGCCAGCAGCCCACCCCTAGCGGGGGGGACAGATACGCAGTATTTT,CASSPPLAGGTDTQYF
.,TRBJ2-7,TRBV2,TGTGCCAGCAGTGATTCGTCGGGACTCTGGACCTACGAGCAGTACTTC,CASSDSSGLWTYEQYF
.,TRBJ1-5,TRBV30,TGTGCCTGGAGTGGTAAGGGGAAGCCCCAGCATTTT,CAWSGKGKPQHF
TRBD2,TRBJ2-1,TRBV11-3,TGTGCCAGCAGCTTTATGGGACTAGGCGATGAGCAGTTCTTC,CASSFMGLGDEQFF
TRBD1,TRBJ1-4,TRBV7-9,TGTGCCAGCAGCTTTCTTTCCGGGACAGGGTCTGAAAAACTGTTTTTT,CASSFLSGTGSEKLFF
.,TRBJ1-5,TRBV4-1,TGCGTCAGACACGGGCGGCAGGGAGGTTATAGCAATCAGCCCCAGCATTTT,CVRHGRQGGYSNQPQHF
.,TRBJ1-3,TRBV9,TGTGCCAGCAGCGCCAGGCTTATGGTCTCTGGAAACACCATATATTTT,CASSARLMVSGNTIYF
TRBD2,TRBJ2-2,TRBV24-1,TGTGCCACCAGTGACCTTCGGACTAGCGGGGTGGACACCGGGGAGCTGTTTTTT,CATSDLRTSGVDTGELFF
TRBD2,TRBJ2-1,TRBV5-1,TGCGCCAGCAGCCCCCCGGGGGGGCCCTCCAATGAGCAGTTCTTC,CASSPPGGPSNEQFF
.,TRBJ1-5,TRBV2,TGTGCCAGCAGCACAGTCTTGGGTCAGCCCCAGCATTTT,CASSTVLGQPQHF
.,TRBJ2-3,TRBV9,TGTGCCAGCAGCGACAGGGAGATAAGCACAGATACGCAGTATTTT,CASSDREISTDTQYF
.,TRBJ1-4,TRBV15,TGTGCCACCAGCAGGACAGGAAATGAAAAACTGTTTTTT,CATSRTGNEKLFF
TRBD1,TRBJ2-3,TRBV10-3,TGTGCCATCAGCCCGGGACAGGGGCCGAGCACAGATACGCAGTATTTT,CAISPGQGPSTDTQYF
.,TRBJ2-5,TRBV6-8,TGTGCCAGACCGGGATCTGAGACCCAGTACTTC,CARPGSETQYF